The present T cell receptor (beta chain) was sequenced within a study of cytomegalovirus exposure and HLA in healthy donors. Study-level information: HLA-typed donors contributed 65 million to 95 million unique TCRs, which were held in an early data release.

The study ran its PCR with 60 Vbeta and 13 Jbeta primers. Using immunoSEQ multiplex PCR, the repertoire was profiled, and TCRdb retains in-frame clones only, with some absent. The sample consists of about 160,000 clones, 71% of them appearing once. This clone has a handful of counts. Its cognate antigen is unknown. Points from the study as a whole: When the data were analyzed later, several of the most significant clusters appeared to be linked to common viral pathogens.

This CDR3 region has 13 residues. Trimming left V 3 bases short and J 7 bases short, with 10 bases between. The V gene's germline CDR1 is MDHEN and CDR2 SYDVKM. The sequence was collected from a woman aged 25-40 years in good health and CMV-seronegative. The sequenced sample was PBMCs. The chain joins TRBV28 to TRBJ2-1; weak D call: TRBD1 (6 bases). CDR3 sequence: CASSLSTGNEQFF. In DNA, the CDR3 is TGTGCCAGCAGTTTGTCGACAGGAAATGAGCAGTTCTTC. The full variable domain, its missing parts supplied by reference TRBV28 and TRBJ2-1, is DVKVTQSSRYLVKRTGEKVFLECVQDMDHENMFWYRQDPGLGLRLIYFSYDVKMKEKGDIPEGYSVSREKKERFSLILESASTNQTSMYLCASSLSTGNEQFFGPGTRLTVL.